The 24 T cell receptor beta chains below come from one sample, sequenced in a study of T-cell reconstitution after alpha-beta-depleted transplantation in children. The TCRbeta library was prepared with unique molecular identifiers. Each CDR3 protein is one row after TCRdb ran MiXCR on the PCR reads. The sample shows about 370,000 distinct CDR3 sequences, around 20% of them seen only once. Sequenced here: PBMCs from the stem cell graft donor, sampled from the stem cell graft. These receptors were collected from a human donor who donated a stem cell graft to a child with acute myeloid leukemia.

At least ten counts were recorded for this clonotype. The chain is built from TRBV6-2 or TRBV6-3 and TRBJ1-5; 7 bases are shared with TRBD1. The junction had 11 bases not matched to a gene; V was cut back by 5 bases and J by 4 bases. The germline V gene encodes CDR1 MNHEY and CDR2 SVGEGT. The CDR3 loop spans 16 amino acids. In nucleotides, the CDR3 is TGTGCCAGCAGTCCCTCTTTACAGGGGAGAAATCAGCCCCAGCATTTT. Its translation is CASSPSLQGRNQPQHF.

V and J are TRBV5-1 and TRBJ2-1; 7 bases line up with TRBD1. Germline V gene lookup returns CDR1 SGHRS and CDR2 YFSETQ. The CDR3 runs 15 residues. The trim removed 4 bases at V and 3 bases at J, leaving 7 bases unmatched. This chain's CDR3 is CASSRSGGYYNEQFF. The CDR3 DNA reads TGCGCCAGCAGCCGCTCAGGGGGTTACTACAATGAGCAGTTCTTC.

This clonotype was detected ten times or more. This sequence joins TRBV29-1 and TRBJ2-3, with no clear D. The CDR3 consists of 14 residues. Germline CDR1 reads SQVTM; CDR2 reads ANQGSEA. The germline V and J ends were trimmed by 7 bases and 4 bases, with 18 bases remaining between them. The CDR3 sequence is CSASRRHTSDTQYF. The CDR3 nucleotides read TGCAGCGCCTCCCGGAGACACACATCAGATACGCAGTATTTT.

This clonotype was observed a few times. The chain employs TRBV29-1 and TRBJ2-7; perhaps TRBD2 as D (6 bases). Germline V CDR1 and CDR2: SQVTM, ANQGSEA. The length of the CDR3 is 13 residues. The ends were cut back, 6 bases at V and 1 base at J, with 13 bases in the middle. CDR3 protein: CSVNSGGSYEQYF. The CDR3 coding sequence is TGCAGCGTGAATAGCGGAGGATCCTACGAGCAGTACTTC.

J is TRBJ1-6 and V is TRBV6-1, with D tentatively TRBD1 (5 bases). Trimming pared 1 base from V and 0 bases from J, leaving 10 bases between. This CDR3 has 17 amino acids. CDR1 is MNHNS and CDR2 is SASEGT in the germline V gene. The CDR3 nucleotides read TGTGCCAGCAGTGAAGTGGGGGGAAGCTCCTATAATTCACCCCTCCACTTT. It specifies CASSEVGGSSYNSPLHF.

The chain uses TRBV28 and TRBJ2-1; 8 bases are shared with TRBD1. There are 13 residues in the CDR3. J lost 12 bases, V lost 6 bases, and 10 bases had no gene match. Germline CDR1 reads MDHEN; CDR2 reads SYDVKM. CDR3 sequence: CASSLQGAIGQFF. Written as DNA, the CDR3 is TGTGCCAGCAGCCTTCAGGGGGCAATAGGGCAGTTCTTC. Full variable domain (outside the CDR3, taken from reference TRBV28 and TRBJ2-1): DVKVTQSSRYLVKRTGEKVFLECVQDMDHENMFWYRQDPGLGLRLIYFSYDVKMKEKGDIPEGYSVSREKKERFSLILESASTNQTSMYLCASSLQGAIGQFFGPGTRLTVL.

The V gene is TRBV20-1, the J gene TRBJ1-5, with 7 nucleotides matching TRBD1. The CDR3 covers 13 residues. Germline V lookup: CDR1 DFQATT, CDR2 SNEGSKA (reference sequence). V was clipped by 5 bases and J by 5 bases; unmatched bases: 6. Here the CDR3 reads CSASRDRDQPQHF. DNA for the CDR3: TGCAGTGCTTCCCGGGACAGAGATCAGCCCCAGCATTTT.

The genes are TRBV20-1 and TRBJ1-5; D uncertain. Trimming shortened V by 5 bases and J by 3 bases, and 17 bases separated the two germline ends. Germline-derived CDR1 and CDR2 are DFQATT and SNEGSKA (reference sequence). The CDR3 sequence is 15 residues long. CDR3 sequence: CSAPPTRRDNQPQHF. The CDR3 DNA reads as TGCAGTGCTCCCCCTACACGGCGGGACAATCAGCCCCAGCATTTT.

J is TRBJ1-5 and V is TRBV20-1, with a possible D match to TRBD1 (5 bases). The CDR3 has 14 residues. V was trimmed by 2 bases and J by 0 bases, leaving 8 bases between them. The germline V gene encodes CDR1 DFQATT and CDR2 SNEGSKA (reference sequence). In DNA form, the CDR3 reads TGCAGTGCTAGAACACAGGTTAGCAATCAGCCCCAGCATTTT. It codes for CSARTQVSNQPQHF.

This clonotype was observed many times. The V and J genes are TRBV25-1 and TRBJ2-7; D remains ambiguous. With 1 base removed from V and 3 bases from J, the gap between germline ends came to 13 bases. The germline V gene encodes CDR1 MGHDK and CDR2 SYGVNS. The CDR3 has 15 amino acids. The CDR3 spells CASSESGSGNYEQYF. CDR3 sequence (DNA): TGTGCCAGCAGTGAATCAGGTTCAGGAAACTACGAGCAGTACTTC.

This clonotype showed up just a few times. The chain couples TRBV28 to TRBJ2-3; D not certain. Germline lookup yields CDR1 MDHEN and CDR2 SYDVKM. CDR3 length: 12 amino acids. The V gene lost 5 bases and the J gene lost 8 bases, with 11 bases spanning the gap. The CDR3 DNA follows: TGTGCCAGCAGTCCCTCGACACCTACGCAGTATTTT. Encoded protein: CASSPSTPTQYF.

The table lists this clonotype with many counts. The gene calls are TRBV20-1 and TRBJ2-7; TRBD2 aligns across 10 bases. CDR1 is DFQATT and CDR2 is SNEGSKA in the germline V gene (reference sequence). The CDR3 has 13 residues. The V and J ends lost 5 bases and 2 bases, in that order; junction bases with no gene match: 3. The CDR3: CSAPTSGAYEQYF. The DNA of the CDR3 is TGCAGTGCTCCAACTAGCGGGGCCTACGAGCAGTACTTC.

The table lists this clonotype with many counts. The J gene is TRBJ2-7, the V gene TRBV15; 10 positions match TRBD2. Germline assignment: CDR1 LNHNV and CDR2 YYDKDF (reference sequence). V shed 4 bases, J shed 2 bases, and the junction held 2 bases outside the gene matches. This CDR3 spans 14 amino acids. Here the CDR3 DNA reads TGTGCCACCAGCACTAGCGGGAGTGCCTACGAGCAGTACTTC. As protein: CATSTSGSAYEQYF.

This clonotype turned up a few times. The chain links TRBV6-2 or TRBV6-3 to TRBJ2-3; 9 bases fit TRBD2. The germline V gene has CDR1 MNHEY and CDR2 SVGEGT. V lost 6 bases, J lost 6 bases, and 10 bases stayed unmatched. The CDR3 is 15 amino acids. DNA of the CDR3: TGTGCCAGCAGCTGGATTAGCGGGAGTGGGGATACGCAGTATTTT. Translation: CASSWISGSGDTQYF.

The V and J genes are TRBV27 and TRBJ2-1, with 11 bases that match TRBD1. Germline lookup yields CDR1 MNHEY and CDR2 SMNVEV (reference sequence). V lost 5 bases to trimming and J lost 4 bases; unmatched junction nucleotides: 4. This CDR3 region has 15 residues. The CDR3 protein is CASSEGQGGYNEQFF. The CDR3 region has the DNA TGTGCCAGCAGTGAGGGACAGGGGGGGTACAATGAGCAGTTCTTC.

This clonotype came up many times. This chain uses TRBV10-3 with TRBJ2-5; D is unresolved. Germline V gene sequence: CDR1 ENHRY, CDR2 SYGVKD. Trimming cost V 0 bases and J 7 bases, with 6 bases left between them. The CDR3 runs 12 residues. The CDR3 loop reads CAISESWGTQYF. CDR3 DNA: TGTGCCATCAGTGAGTCGTGGGGGACCCAGTACTTC.

The chain combines TRBV5-1 with TRBJ2-2, with 9 bases aligning to TRBD2. CDR1 is SGHRS and CDR2 is YFSETQ in the germline V gene. The CDR3 has 15 residues. J lost 3 bases, V lost 3 bases, and 3 bases had no gene match. CDR3 amino acids: CASSWGLADTGELFF. For the CDR3, the DNA is TGCGCCAGCAGCTGGGGACTAGCTGACACCGGGGAGCTGTTTTTT.

This clonotype has a count of ten or more. The chain carries TRBV12-3 or TRBV12-4 and TRBJ2-2; the D gene could be TRBD1 or TRBD2 (5 bases each). The V end was cut by 7 bases, the J end by 1 base, with 10 bases between. There are 14 residues in the CDR3. The CDR3 region has the DNA TGTGCCAGCACAGAGGGGCGGAACACCGGGGAGCTGTTTTTT. The encoded protein is CASTEGRNTGELFF.

V usage is TRBV11-2 and J usage is TRBJ2-4; the D gene is possibly TRBD1 (5 bases). The CDR3 runs 14 residues. Trimming stripped 1 base from V and 2 bases from J, with 6 bases between. Germline CDR1 and CDR2: SGHAT and FQNNGV. The CDR3 loop reads CASSLAGTKNIQYF. CDR3 bases: TGTGCCAGCAGCTTAGCAGGGACCAAAAACATTCAGTACTTC.

This chain links TRBV7-2 with TRBJ2-3, with TRBD2 matching over 11 bases. This CDR3 comprises 17 residues. The germline V gene encodes CDR1 SGHTA and CDR2 FQGNSA. V was clipped by 4 bases and J by 1 base; unmatched bases: 7. Here the CDR3 DNA reads TGTGCCAGCAGCTATACCACTAGCGGGGGACGCACAGATACGCAGTATTTT. Its translation is CASSYTTSGGRTDTQYF. Full variable domain (missing parts from reference TRBV7-2 and TRBJ2-3): GAGVSQSPSNKVTEKGKDVELRCDPISGHTALYWYRQSLGQGLEFLIYFQGNSAPDKSGLPSDRFSAERTGGSVSTLTIQRTQQEDSAVYLCASSYTTSGGRTDTQYFGPGTRLTVL.

This chain uses TRBV12-3 or TRBV12-4 with TRBJ2-7; TRBD1 is a possible D gene (6 bases). This CDR3 has 14 residues. Between the trimmed V and J ends, which lost 2 bases and 3 bases, there was a span of 11 bases. The CDR3 DNA reads as TGTGCCAGCAGTTTAAAGCAAGGGGGCTACGAGCAGTACTTC. It specifies CASSLKQGGYEQYF.

This clonotype was counted a few times. CDR3 in amino acids: CSARDLEGYYEQYF. The CDR3 DNA is TGCAGTGCTAGAGATTTGGAGGGTTACTACGAGCAGTACTTC. J is TRBJ2-7 and V is TRBV20-1, with a tentative D call TRBD2 (6 bases). Germline assignment: CDR1 DFQATT and CDR2 SNEGSKA (reference sequence). V was shortened by 0 bases and J by 3 bases, with 12 bases between the two germline ends. This CDR3 has 14 residues.

Remarks on this clonotype: The germline gene is not matched at one end of the junction; a read error may be the cause. The J gene is TRBJ2-1, the V gene TRBV7-7, with D possibly TRBD2 on 5 matching bases. CDR1 SSHAT and CDR2 FNYEAQ come from the germline V gene (reference sequence). The CDR3 loop spans 14 amino acids. CDR3 loop: CASSLEPNGDEQFF. CDR3 nucleotide sequence: TGTGCTAGCAGCTTAGAGCCGAACGGGGATGAGCAGTTCTTC.

This clonotype was counted many times. DNA for the CDR3: TGTGCCAGCAGCGCGAAACTAGCGGGGAACACAGATACGCAGTATTTT. It translates to CASSAKLAGNTDTQYF. This chain links TRBV7-2 with TRBJ2-3; 10 bases align to TRBD2. Trimming cost V 5 bases and J 2 bases; bases outside gene matches: 7. This CDR3 is built from 16 residues. Germline V gene lookup returns CDR1 SGHTA and CDR2 FQGNSA.